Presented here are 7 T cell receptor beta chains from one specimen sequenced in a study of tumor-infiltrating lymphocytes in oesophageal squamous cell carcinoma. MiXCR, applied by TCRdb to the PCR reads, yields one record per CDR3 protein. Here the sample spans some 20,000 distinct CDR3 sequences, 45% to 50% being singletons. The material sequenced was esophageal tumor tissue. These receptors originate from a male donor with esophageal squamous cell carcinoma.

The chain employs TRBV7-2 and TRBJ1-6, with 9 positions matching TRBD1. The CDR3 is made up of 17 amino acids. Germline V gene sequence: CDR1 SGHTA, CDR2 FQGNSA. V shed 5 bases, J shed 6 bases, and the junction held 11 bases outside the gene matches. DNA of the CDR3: TGTGCCAGCAGCACCTGGGACAGGGAAATGGGTAATTCACCCCTCCACTTT. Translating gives CASSTWDREMGNSPLHF. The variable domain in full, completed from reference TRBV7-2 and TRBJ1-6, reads GAGVSQSPSNKVTEKGKDVELRCDPISGHTALYWYRQSLGQGLEFLIYFQGNSAPDKSGLPSDRFSAERTGGSVSTLTIQRTQQEDSAVYLCASSTWDREMGNSPLHFGNGTRLTVT.

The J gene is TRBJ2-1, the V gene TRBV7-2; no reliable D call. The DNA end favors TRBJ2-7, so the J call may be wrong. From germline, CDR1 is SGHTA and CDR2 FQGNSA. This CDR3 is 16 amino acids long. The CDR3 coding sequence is TGTGCCAGCAGGCCGGAAGGGCCGAGCTCCTACAATGAGCAGTACTTC. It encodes CASRPEGPSSYNEQYF.

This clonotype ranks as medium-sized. CDR3 DNA: TGTGCCAGCAGTTTAGGACAGGGTCTCGATGAGCAGTTCTTC. It specifies CASSLGQGLDEQFF. The genes are TRBV27 and TRBJ2-1, with 8 positions matching TRBD1. Germline V lookup: CDR1 MNHEY, CDR2 SMNVEV (reference sequence). There are 14 residues in the CDR3. The J segment lost 8 bases and the V segment lost 2 bases, leaving 5 bases of the junction unmatched.

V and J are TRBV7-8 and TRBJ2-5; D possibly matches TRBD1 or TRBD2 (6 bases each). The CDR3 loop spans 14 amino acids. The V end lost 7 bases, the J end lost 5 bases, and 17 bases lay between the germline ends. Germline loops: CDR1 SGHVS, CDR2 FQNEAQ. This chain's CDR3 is CASNPWGLAETQYF. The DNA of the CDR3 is TGTGCCAGCAATCCTTGGGGGCTAGCGGAGACCCAGTACTTC.

The CDR3 DNA is TGTGCCAGCAGCGGGGGAGGAACCTACGAGCAGTACTTC. Amino acids: CASSGGGTYEQYF. The V and J genes are TRBV6-1 and TRBJ2-7, with a possible D match to TRBD2 (6 bases). Between the trimmed V and J ends, which lost 6 bases and 2 bases, there was a span of 11 bases. There are 13 residues in the CDR3. Germline V gene lookup returns CDR1 MNHNS and CDR2 SASEGT.

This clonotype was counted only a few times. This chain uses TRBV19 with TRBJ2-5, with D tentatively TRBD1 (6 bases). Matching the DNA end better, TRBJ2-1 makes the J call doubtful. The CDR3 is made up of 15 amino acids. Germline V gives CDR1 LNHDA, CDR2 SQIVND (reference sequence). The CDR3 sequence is CASSPLSQGSYEQFF. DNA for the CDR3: TGTGCCAGTAGTCCGCTTTCACAGGGTTCCTACGAGCAGTTCTTC.

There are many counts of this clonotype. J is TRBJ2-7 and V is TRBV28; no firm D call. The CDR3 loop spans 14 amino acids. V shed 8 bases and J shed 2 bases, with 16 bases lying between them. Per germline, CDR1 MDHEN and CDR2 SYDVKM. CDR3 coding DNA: TGTGCCAGCGGCAAAGGTGGGATCGCCTACGAGCAGTACTTC. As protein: CASGKGGIAYEQYF.